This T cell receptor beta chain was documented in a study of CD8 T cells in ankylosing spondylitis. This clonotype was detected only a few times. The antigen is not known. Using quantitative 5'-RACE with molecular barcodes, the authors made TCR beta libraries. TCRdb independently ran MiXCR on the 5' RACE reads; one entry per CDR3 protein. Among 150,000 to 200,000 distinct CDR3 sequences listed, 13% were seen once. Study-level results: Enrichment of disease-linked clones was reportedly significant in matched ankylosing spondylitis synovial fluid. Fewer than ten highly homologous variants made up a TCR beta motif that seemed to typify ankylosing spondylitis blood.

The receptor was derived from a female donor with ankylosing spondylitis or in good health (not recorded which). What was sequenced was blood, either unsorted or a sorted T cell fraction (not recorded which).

This CDR3 is CASSLGTSGGNEQFF. CDR3 DNA: TGTGCCAGCAGCTTAGGGACTAGCGGGGGCAATGAGCAGTTCTTC. The chain combines TRBV7-8 with TRBJ2-1; TRBD2 aligns across 13 bases. Germline V gene sequence: CDR1 SGHVS, CDR2 FQNEAQ. The CDR3 runs to 15 residues. The V and J ends lost 1 base and 6 bases, in that order; junction bases with no gene match: 0. Supplemented by reference TRBV7-8 and TRBJ2-1, the full variable domain reads GAGVSQSPRYKVAKRGQDVALRCDPISGHVSLFWYQQALGQGPEFLTYFQNEAQLDKSGLPSDRFFAERPEGSVSTLKIQRTQQEDSAVYLCASSLGTSGGNEQFFGPGTRLTVL.